This passage covers 20 T cell receptor beta chains from one sample sequenced in a study of PD-1 blockade in classical Hodgkin lymphoma. Only in-frame clones appear in the TCRdb table, and some are missing; sequencing was by immunoSEQ multiplex PCR. The sample holds tens of thousands of clones, about 92% seen once. There was relapse after autologous stem cell transplantation in every patient, and there was variation in brentuximab vedotin exposure. Here the sequenced sample was peripheral blood mononuclear cells (PBMCs), taken at baseline. The source is a human donor with classical Hodgkin lymphoma.

The chain is built from TRBV7-3 and TRBJ2-7; 11 bases map to TRBD1. The CDR3 contains 17 residues. Germline V gives CDR1 SGHTA, CDR2 FQGTGA. V dropped 5 bases and J dropped 1; count of bases not matched to a gene: 10. The CDR3 here is CASSLGTGGRKSYEQYF. The CDR3 DNA reads as TGTGCCAGCAGCCTGGGGACAGGGGGGCGAAAATCCTACGAGCAGTACTTC.

This chain connects TRBV10-3 to TRBJ1-5; D is possibly TRBD1 (5 bases). The CDR3 extends over 20 amino acids. V gave up 0 bases and J gave up 0 bases, with 21 bases separating them. CDR1 is ENHRY and CDR2 is SYGVKD in the germline V gene. The CDR3 region is CAISESPQGTTMYSNQPQHF. CDR3 coding DNA: TGTGCCATCAGTGAGTCCCCCCAGGGAACCACCATGTATAGCAATCAGCCCCAGCATTTT.

The genes are TRBV4-1 and TRBJ2-1; D remains ambiguous. CDR1 and CDR2 (germline): MGHRA, YSYEKL. V gave up 0 bases and J gave up 0 bases, with 9 bases separating them. The CDR3 runs 16 residues. CDR3 DNA: TGCGCCAGCAGCCAAGATCGCGGCAGCTCCTACAATGAGCAGTTCTTC. Residues: CASSQDRGSSYNEQFF.

This rearrangement joins TRBV11-2 to TRBJ1-4; no definite D call. V was shortened by 6 bases and J by 0 bases, with 11 bases between the two germline ends. This CDR3 comprises 15 residues. Germline lookup yields CDR1 SGHAT and CDR2 FQNNGV. DNA of the CDR3: TGTGCCAGCAGTCGAGACGGAGCAACTAATGAAAAACTGTTTTTT. The encoded protein is CASSRDGATNEKLFF.

This sequence joins TRBV5-1 and TRBJ2-1, with 8 bases aligning to TRBD1. There are 15 residues in the CDR3. CDR1 is SGHRS and CDR2 is YFSETQ in the germline V gene. The trim removed 4 bases at V and 4 bases at J, leaving 7 bases unmatched. In nucleotides, the CDR3 is TGCGCCAGCAGCGGGCCGGACAGGGCATACAATGAGCAGTTCTTC. As protein: CASSGPDRAYNEQFF. Together with reference TRBV5-1 and TRBJ2-1, the CDR3 gives the full variable domain: KAGVTQTPRYLIKTRGQQVTLSCSPISGHRSVSWYQQTPGQGLQFLFEYFSETQRNKGNFPGRFSGRQFSNSRSEMNVSTLELGDSALYLCASSGPDRAYNEQFFGPGTRLTVL.

The rearrangement uses TRBV12-5 and TRBJ2-7; D unclear. In germline, CDR1 is LGHNT, CDR2 FRNRAP. V lost 7 bases and J lost 4, with 14 bases in between. The CDR3 has 13 residues. CDR3 in amino acids: CASALGRLYEQYF. CDR3 bases: TGTGCTAGTGCTCTCGGCAGGCTATACGAGCAGTACTTC.

The chain employs TRBV7-9 and TRBJ2-7; 12 bases are a match to TRBD1. The CDR3 has 14 amino acids. V lost 5 bases, J lost 7 bases, and 6 bases stayed unmatched. The germline gives CDR1 SEHNR, CDR2 FQNEAQ (reference sequence). CDR3: CASSGDRGPREQYF. As DNA, the CDR3 is TGTGCCAGCAGCGGGGACAGGGGGCCTCGAGAGCAGTACTTC.

This clone came up a few times. The CDR3 protein is CASSLDRGRKTF. CDR3 nucleotides: TGTGCCAGCAGTCTGGACAGGGGGAGAAAAACTTTC. The gene calls are TRBV2 and TRBJ2-6; 10 bases are shared with TRBD1. This CDR3 is built from 12 residues. Unmatched junction bases numbered 8, after V lost 5 bases and J lost 19 bases. CDR1 and CDR2 from the germline V gene are SNHLY and FYNNEI. Complete variable domain (other parts from reference TRBV2 and TRBJ2-6): EPEVTQTPSHQVTQMGQEVILRCVPISNHLYFYWYRQILGQKVEFLVSFYNNEISEKSEIFDDQFSVERPDGSNFTLKIRSTKLEDSAMYFCASSLDRGRKTFGAGSRLTVL.

This clone occurred once. This chain connects TRBV27 to TRBJ2-5; D could derive from TRBD1 or TRBD2 (5 bases each). Germline CDR1 and CDR2: MNHEY and SMNVEV (reference sequence). CDR3 length: 13 residues. The V and J ends lost 7 bases and 4 bases respectively, with 13 bases between them. The CDR3 DNA reads TGTGCCAGCAAACCCCAGAGGGGAGAGACCCAGTACTTC. Translated, it gives CASKPQRGETQYF.

The genes are TRBV18 and TRBJ1-2; tentative D call: TRBD1 (5 bases). Germline CDR1 reads KGHSH; CDR2 reads LQKENI. CDR3 length equals 13 residues. V was trimmed by 0 bases and J by 8 bases, leaving 10 bases between them. The chain's CDR3 is CASSPPQGVGYTF. The CDR3 region has the DNA TGTGCCAGCTCACCACCGCAAGGGGTCGGCTACACCTTC.

This chain connects TRBV4-2 to TRBJ1-1; no clear D gene. CDR1 is LGHNA, CDR2 YNFKEQ, per germline. Trimming pared 5 bases from V and 4 bases from J, leaving 17 bases between. The CDR3 contains 15 residues. The DNA for the CDR3 is TGTGCCAGCAGCGCAGACCCCGCTCCCAGCACTGAAGCTTTCTTT. This encodes CASSADPAPSTEAFF.

This sequence joins TRBV6-5 and TRBJ2-3; a weak D match, TRBD2 (5 bases). Between the trimmed V and J ends, which lost 5 bases and 5 bases, there was a span of 14 bases. The CDR3 extends over 14 amino acids. From germline, CDR1 is MNHEY and CDR2 SVGAGI. This chain's CDR3 is CASSPGYSRDTQYF. The CDR3 DNA follows: TGTGCCAGCAGTCCGGGATATTCGCGAGATACGCAGTATTTT.

This clone showed up just once. The chain recombines TRBV11-1 with TRBJ1-4; D gene ambiguous. Germline CDR1 and CDR2: SGHAT and FQDESV (reference sequence). Between the trimmed V and J ends, which lost 10 bases and 0 bases, there was a span of 12 bases. The length of the CDR3 is 14 residues. The CDR3 DNA reads TGTGCCACCAGGAGGTCTGCAACTAATGAAAAACTGTTTTTT. Its protein product is CATRRSATNEKLFF. The full variable domain, completed using reference TRBV11-1 and TRBJ1-4, is EAEVAQSPRYKITEKSQAVAFWCDPISGHATLYWYRQILGQGPELLVQFQDESVVDDSQLPKDRFSAERLKGVDSTLKIQPAELGDSAMYLCATRRSATNEKLFFGSGTQLSVL.

This sequence joins TRBV6-1 and TRBJ1-2; D is unclear. This CDR3 is 12 amino acids long. Germline V gives CDR1 MNHNS, CDR2 SASEGT. V shed 1 base and J shed 12 bases, with 12 bases lying between them. The CDR3 sequence: CASSEEISGNTF. The CDR3, as DNA: TGTGCCAGCAGTGAAGAGATAAGTGGGAACACCTTC.

The V gene is TRBV9, the J gene TRBJ2-2; 9 nucleotides agree with TRBD2. Germline V gene lookup returns CDR1 SGDLS and CDR2 YYNGEE. The CDR3 totals 16 residues. The ends lost 0 bases at V and 7 bases at J; junction bases unmatched: 7. The CDR3 DNA follows: TGTGCCAGCAGCGTAGTCTCTAGCGGGGCGAGCGGGGAGCTGTTTTTT. It translates to CASSVVSSGASGELFF.

The chain has TRBV6-1 and TRBJ1-2; maybe TRBD1 (5 bases). Germline V gene sequence: CDR1 MNHNS, CDR2 SASEGT. V gave up 2 bases and J gave up 8 bases, with 18 bases separating them. This CDR3 comprises 15 residues. CDR3 sequence reads: CASSEPRIQGGGYTF. The CDR3 bases are TGTGCCAGCAGTGAACCAAGGATTCAGGGCGGGGGCTACACCTTC.

The rearrangement uses TRBV6-6 and TRBJ2-1; no firm D call. The CDR3 spans 10 residues. CDR1 MNHNY and CDR2 SVGAGI come from the germline V gene (reference sequence). The V and J ends lost 7 bases and 5 bases respectively, with 3 bases between them. CDR3 sequence (DNA): TGTGCCAGCAACGACAATGAGCAGTTCTTC. This codes for CASNDNEQFF.

The rearrangement joins TRBV9 to TRBJ2-1; 7 nucleotides agree with TRBD2. With 4 bases clipped from V and 8 bases from J, the junction kept 12 bases outside the gene matches. CDR3 length equals 15 residues. From germline, CDR1 is SGDLS and CDR2 YYNGEE. The CDR3 here is CASSPWTGGADEQFF. The CDR3 coding sequence is TGTGCCAGCAGCCCGTGGACGGGAGGAGCAGATGAGCAGTTCTTC.

The chain links TRBV27 to TRBJ1-2, with 7 bases lining up with TRBD1. This CDR3 contains 15 residues. Germline V gene data show CDR1 as MNHEY and CDR2 as SMNVEV (reference sequence). With V trimmed by 5 bases and J by 5 bases, 11 bases remained unmatched. The CDR3 is CASSLSGTVLYGYTF. The CDR3 DNA reads TGTGCCAGCAGTCTCTCCGGGACAGTCCTTTATGGCTACACCTTC.

CDR3 sequence: CASSLQGGGGDGYTF. The CDR3 bases are TGTGCCAGCAGCCTCCAAGGTGGAGGAGGGGATGGCTACACCTTC. V and J are TRBV9 and TRBJ1-2; weak D call: TRBD1 (5 bases). The CDR3 consists of 15 residues. V was shortened by 4 bases and J by 6 bases, with 19 bases between the two germline ends. Germline V gene data show CDR1 as SGDLS and CDR2 as YYNGEE.